The rows below give T cell receptor beta chains drawn from one sample of a study of cytomegalovirus exposure and HLA in healthy donors. Libraries were prepared by immunoSEQ multiplex PCR; TCRdb keeps only in-frame clonotypes and omits some of them. The table includes around 200,000 clones, under 85% detected once. Specimen: PBMCs. Receptors originate from a male donor in good health and CMV-seronegative. Each CDR3 is given with its conserved first and last residue. D genes are given only for firm matches. Rows may omit the clone size; those that give it use once, few, many or a size class.

abundance,j_gene,len,v_gene,d_gene,CDR3aa,CDR3nt
once,TRBJ2-7,14,TRBV7-9,-,CASSSRESSYEQYF,TGTGCCAGCAGCTCTCGGGAGTCCTCCTACGAGCAGTACTTC
-,TRBJ2-5,14,TRBV7-8,-,CASSLAGLIETQYF,TGTGCCAGCAGCTTAGCGGGCCTGATAGAGACCCAGTACTTC
-,TRBJ1-1,15,TRBV9,TRBD1,CASSVGDRVRTEAFF,TGTGCCAGCAGCGTCGGGGACAGGGTTAGGACTGAAGCTTTCTTT
once,TRBJ2-7,15,TRBV28,TRBD2,CASSLPVAGLGEQYF,TGTGCCAGCAGTCTCCCAGTAGCGGGATTGGGCGAGCAGTACTTC
-,TRBJ1-1,12,TRBV5-1,TRBD1,CASSLQGAQAFF,TGCGCCAGCAGCCTTCAGGGGGCGCAGGCTTTCTTT
few,TRBJ2-1,12,TRBV27,-,CASSFQGVEQFF,TGTGCCAGCAGTTTTCAGGGCGTTGAGCAGTTCTTC
few,TRBJ1-5,13,TRBV19,-,CASSIRREQPQHF,TGTGCCAGTAGTATCCGGCGGGAACAGCCCCAGCATTTT
-,TRBJ1-6,14,TRBV10-3,-,CAISAHSYNSPLHF,TGTGCCATCAGTGCCCACTCCTATAATTCACCCCTCCACTTT
-,TRBJ1-1,12,TRBV2,TRBD1,CARTGGSTEAFF,TGTGCCAGGACAGGGGGAAGTACTGAAGCTTTCTTT
-,TRBJ1-6,14,TRBV19,-,CASNLGGPNSPLHF,TGTGCCAGTAATCTGGGAGGACCTAATTCACCCCTCCACTTT
-,TRBJ2-7,16,TRBV28,TRBD2,CASNSAGTSGSYEQYF,TGTGCCAGCAATTCCGCCGGGACTAGCGGTTCCTACGAGCAGTACTTC
-,TRBJ2-3,15,TRBV5-8,TRBD2,CASSLGLAGGDTQYF,TGTGCCAGCAGCTTGGGACTAGCGGGCGGGGATACGCAGTATTTT
-,TRBJ2-1,19,TRBV28,TRBD1,CASSLFPGQGMRSYNEQFF,TGTGCCAGCAGTTTATTCCCGGGACAGGGAATGAGGTCCTACAATGAGCAGTTCTTC
-,TRBJ2-5,12,TRBV5-1,-,CASSLVRETQYF,TGCGCCAGCAGCTTGGTACGGGAGACCCAGTACTTC
-,TRBJ2-6,14,TRBV9,-,CASSEPAGANVLTF,TGTGCCAGCAGCGAGCCTGCTGGGGCCAACGTCCTGACTTTC
-,TRBJ2-3,18,TRBV11-2,TRBD2,CASSLDRGGAHHWDTQYF,TGTGCCAGCAGCTTAGATCGGGGAGGGGCCCATCACTGGGATACGCAGTATTTT
-,TRBJ1-3,14,TRBV4-1,-,CASSQEGRRNTIYF,TGCGCCAGCAGCCAAGAGGGGAGACGGAACACCATATATTTT
-,TRBJ1-5,15,TRBV7-9,TRBD1,CASSPTGISNQPQHF,TGTGCCAGCAGCCCGACAGGGATCAGCAATCAGCCCCAGCATTTT
-,TRBJ1-5,15,TRBV6-5,-,CASSLYSGSNQPQHF,TGTGCCAGCAGTCTTTACAGCGGGAGCAATCAGCCCCAGCATTTT
-,TRBJ2-1,15,TRBV6-6,TRBD1,CASSRQGTNPNEQFF,TGTGCCAGCAGTCGACAGGGGACGAATCCCAATGAGCAGTTCTTC
few,TRBJ2-3,12,TRBV9,-,CASSEEADTQYF,TGTGCCAGCAGCGAAGAGGCAGATACGCAGTATTTT
-,TRBJ2-1,17,TRBV6-4,TRBD2,CASSDFFPSGAYNEQFF,TGTGCCAGCAGTGACTTTTTCCCTAGCGGTGCCTACAATGAGCAGTTCTTC
-,TRBJ2-5,15,TRBV5-4,-,CASSPDPGLQETQYF,TGTGCCAGCAGCCCCGACCCGGGACTCCAAGAGACCCAGTACTTC
-,TRBJ2-1,13,TRBV5-1,-,CASSLGLYNEQFF,TGCGCCAGCAGCTTGGGGCTTTACAATGAGCAGTTCTTC
-,TRBJ2-1,16,TRBV6-1,TRBD2,CASSENPSGRQDEQFF,TGTGCCAGCAGTGAAAATCCCAGCGGGAGGCAAGATGAGCAGTTCTTC
once,TRBJ1-1,15,TRBV6-1,TRBD1,CASRGVDRANTEAFF,TGTGCCAGCAGAGGAGTAGACAGGGCGAACACTGAAGCTTTCTTT
-,TRBJ2-4,16,TRBV5-4,TRBD2,CASSPGTTRAKNIQYF,TGTGCCAGCAGCCCGGGGACTACCAGAGCCAAAAACATTCAGTACTTC
once,TRBJ2-5,16,TRBV6-5,TRBD2,CASSYSGTSGGETQYF,TGTGCCAGCAGTTACTCCGGGACTAGCGGGGGGGAGACCCAGTACTTC
-,TRBJ2-3,14,TRBV18,TRBD1,CASSLRQGDDTQYF,TGTGCCAGCTCGCTTAGACAGGGGGACGATACGCAGTATTTT
-,TRBJ1-6,15,TRBV10-2,-,CASRTGAGTDSPLHF,TGCGCCAGCAGAACTGGGGCGGGGACCGATTCACCCCTCCACTTT
few,TRBJ2-7,15,TRBV7-9,TRBD2,CASSSQTSTNYEQYF,TGTGCCAGCAGCTCCCAGACTAGCACGAACTACGAGCAGTACTTC
-,TRBJ1-1,15,TRBV13,-,CASSTNDGVNTEAFF,TGTGCCAGCAGCACTAACGACGGGGTGAACACTGAAGCTTTCTTT
-,TRBJ1-4,15,TRBV7-9,-,CASSLGGGSNEKLFF,TGTGCCAGCAGCTTAGGAGGCGGTTCCAATGAAAAACTGTTTTTT
-,TRBJ2-1,12,TRBV6-6,TRBD2,CAISGGGNEQFF,TGTGCCATCTCTGGGGGGGGCAATGAGCAGTTCTTC
-,TRBJ1-3,11,TRBV7-2,-,CASGHGNTIYF,TGTGCCAGCGGGCATGGAAACACCATATATTTT
-,TRBJ1-2,14,TRBV29-1,TRBD1,CSVGRDRAYYGYTF,TGCAGCGTGGGCCGGGACAGAGCCTACTATGGCTACACCTTC
-,TRBJ1-2,13,TRBV4-2,TRBD1,CASSQDDRDGYTF,TGTGCCAGCAGCCAAGACGACAGGGATGGCTACACCTTC
once,TRBJ2-4,13,TRBV15,-,CATSSGPKNIQYF,TGTGCCACCAGTAGCGGCCCCAAAAACATTCAGTACTTC
-,TRBJ1-6,15,TRBV6-5,TRBD1,CASSYSTGLGSPLHF,TGTGCCAGCAGTTACTCGACAGGGCTGGGTTCACCCCTCCACTTT
-,TRBJ2-5,14,TRBV10-3,-,CAISELGEEETQYF,TGTGCCATCAGTGAGCTGGGGGAGGAAGAGACCCAGTACTTC
-,TRBJ2-5,14,TRBV4-1,TRBD1,CASSPGQAQETQYF,TGCGCCAGCAGCCCGGGACAGGCCCAAGAGACCCAGTACTTC
-,TRBJ2-7,15,TRBV28,-,CASSFTGEPPYEQYF,TGTGCCAGCAGTTTTACCGGGGAACCTCCCTACGAGCAGTACTTC
-,TRBJ2-7,15,TRBV6-1,-,CASRPDRTRLYEQYF,TGTGCCAGCAGGCCAGATCGTACTAGACTTTACGAGCAGTACTTC
few,TRBJ1-5,15,TRBV6-5,TRBD1,CASSPGQGFNQPQHF,TGTGCCAGCAGTCCCGGACAGGGATTCAATCAGCCCCAGCATTTT
-,TRBJ2-7,16,TRBV10-3,TRBD2,CAISEDDSGIDYEQYF,TGTGCCATCAGTGAGGATGATAGCGGGATAGACTACGAGCAGTACTTC
-,TRBJ1-1,11,TRBV6-1,-,CATAWPTEAFF,TGTGCCACCGCCTGGCCCACTGAAGCTTTCTTT
-,TRBJ2-3,16,TRBV4-2,-,CASSQDRLRTPDTQYF,TGTGCCAGCAGCCAAGATAGATTGAGAACCCCAGATACGCAGTATTTT
few,TRBJ1-1,17,TRBV25-1,-,CASHPGGSWDPITEAFF,TGTGCCAGCCATCCGGGGGGGTCATGGGACCCGATCACTGAAGCTTTCTTT
-,TRBJ2-7,12,TRBV2,-,CASSEARYEQYF,TGTGCCAGCAGTGAAGCGCGGTACGAGCAGTACTTC
-,TRBJ1-5,16,TRBV6-1,-,CASSEGFGGFIEPQHF,TGTGCCAGCAGTGAAGGGTTCGGGGGGTTTATTGAGCCCCAGCATTTT
-,TRBJ2-5,15,TRBV4-3,-,CASSQDSSNSQAQYF,TGCGCCAGCAGCCAAGATTCGAGTAATAGTCAGGCCCAGTACTTC
-,TRBJ2-7,14,TRBV19,-,CASSRGDLSYEQYF,TGTGCCAGTAGTAGGGGGGACCTCTCCTACGAGCAGTACTTC
few,TRBJ2-3,14,TRBV7-9,TRBD2,CASSSGLAGVPVGF,TGTGCCAGCAGCTCGGGACTAGCGGGAGTGCCAGTAGGTTTT